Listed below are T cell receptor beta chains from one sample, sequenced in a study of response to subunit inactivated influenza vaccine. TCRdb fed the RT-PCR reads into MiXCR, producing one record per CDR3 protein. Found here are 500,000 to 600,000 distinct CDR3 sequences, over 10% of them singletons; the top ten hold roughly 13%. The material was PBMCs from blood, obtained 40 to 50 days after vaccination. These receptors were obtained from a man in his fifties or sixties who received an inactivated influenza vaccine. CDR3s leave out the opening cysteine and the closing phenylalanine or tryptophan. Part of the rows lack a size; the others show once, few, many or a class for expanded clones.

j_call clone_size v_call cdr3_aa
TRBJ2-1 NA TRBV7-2 ASSSKSLAGVNEQF
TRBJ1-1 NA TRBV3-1 ASSKTTNTEAF
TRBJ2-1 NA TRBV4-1 ASSFGILRSYNEQF
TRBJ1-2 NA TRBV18 ASSPPGTEKYGYT
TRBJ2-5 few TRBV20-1 SAQGGGGEETQY
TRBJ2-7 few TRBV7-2 ASSLALGRTGYFGEQY
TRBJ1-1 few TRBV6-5 ASSYLRGVGNTEAF
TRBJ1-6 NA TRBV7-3 ASSQSRDVNSPLH
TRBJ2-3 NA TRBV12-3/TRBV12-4 ASIPIFGDSKDTQY
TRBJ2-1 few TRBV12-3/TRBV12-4 ASSPLLMEDEQF
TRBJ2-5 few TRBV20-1 SARRPGTLETQY
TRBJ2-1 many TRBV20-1 SANELSGRVYNEQF
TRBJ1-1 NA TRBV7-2 ASSLAAGTGTF
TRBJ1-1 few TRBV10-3 AISEPGTDTEAF
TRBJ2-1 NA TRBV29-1 SVDPNTEYNEQF
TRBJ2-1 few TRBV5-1 ASSYRRLTHYNEQF
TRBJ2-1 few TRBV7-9 ASSLAEANNEQF
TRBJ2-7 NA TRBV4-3 ASSQDGFGEQY
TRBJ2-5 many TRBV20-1 SARPGGTQY
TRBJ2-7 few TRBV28 ASSLLGGPYEQY
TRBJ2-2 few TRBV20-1 SAPAGGPVTGELF
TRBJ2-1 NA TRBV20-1 SARGERGYNEQF
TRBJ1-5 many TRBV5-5 ASSPGKTSNQPQH
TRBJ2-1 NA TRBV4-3 ASSQDVVRVGRDNEQF
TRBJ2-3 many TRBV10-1 ASSAGTEHTDTQY
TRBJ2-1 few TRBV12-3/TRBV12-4 ASSFLSYNEQF
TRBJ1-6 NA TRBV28 ASFQQGNSPLH
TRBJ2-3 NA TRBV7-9 ASSLAAGPSDTQY
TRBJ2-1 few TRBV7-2 ASSLRQEQF
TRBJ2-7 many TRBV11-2 ASSLPITGTSGRDEQY
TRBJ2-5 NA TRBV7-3 ASSSLAAETQY
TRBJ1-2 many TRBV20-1 SAHAGGQGYGYT
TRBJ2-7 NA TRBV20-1 SASRRTSGVLYEQY
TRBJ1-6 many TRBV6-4 ATRQGKDSPLH
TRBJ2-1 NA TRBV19 ASSIVGGREQF
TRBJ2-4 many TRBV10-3 AISSGTSIFTDKNIQY
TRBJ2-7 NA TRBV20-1 SASSGVAGGPGQY
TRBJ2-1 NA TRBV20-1 SASPTSGRGNEQF
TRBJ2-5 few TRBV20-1 SVVKGGPKETQY
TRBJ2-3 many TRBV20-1 SARSFSASTDTQY
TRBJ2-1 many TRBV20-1 SARSVPYNEQF
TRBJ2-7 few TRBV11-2 ASSQQAYEQY
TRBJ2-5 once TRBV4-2 ASSQDWAGTTSKETQY